The 4 T cell receptor beta chains given below trace back to one sample, sequenced in a study of technical replicates of blood from a handful of donors. Profiled with immunoSEQ multiplex PCR; TCRdb holds only in-frame clones, not every one. This sample has tens of thousands of clones, with approximately 89% found just once. Sequences were obtained from T cells isolated from PBMCs. These receptors all stem from a human donor in good health.

This clone was observed a single time. This sequence joins TRBV2 and TRBJ1-1; TRBD1 agrees at 9 bases. Trimming took 7 bases from V and 7 from J; bases not matched to a gene: 16. Germline values: CDR1 SNHLY, CDR2 FYNNEI. CDR3 length: 16 residues. CDR3 sequence (DNA): TGTGCCAGCATTAGGCCGGGACAGGGTTTTTATAGTGAAGCTTTCTTT. Its translation is CASIRPGQGFYSEAFF.

This chain links TRBV9 with TRBJ2-2; 10 bases are a match to TRBD1. The CDR3 has 15 residues. Germline-derived CDR1 and CDR2 are SGDLS and YYNGEE. V shed 7 bases and J 6 bases; nucleotides not matched to a gene: 9. CDR3 region: CASERTGGMSGELFF. The CDR3 DNA reads TGTGCCAGCGAGAGGACAGGGGGAATGTCCGGGGAGCTGTTTTTT.

Here the CDR3 reads CASSLTGSETQYF. The DNA of the CDR3 is TGTGCCAGCAGCTTGACAGGGTCAGAGACCCAGTACTTC. The chain combines TRBV5-4 with TRBJ2-5, with D perhaps matching TRBD1 (6 bases). The CDR3 totals 13 residues. V was pared by 1 base and J by 4 bases, with 8 bases between. CDR1 SGHNT and CDR2 YYREEE come from the germline V gene (reference sequence).

The J gene is TRBJ2-3, the V gene TRBV11-3, with D maybe TRBD2 (6 bases). Trimming took 0 bases from V and 5 from J, leaving 24 bases between them. The germline CDR1 and CDR2 sequences are SGHNT and YENEEA. The CDR3 extends over 19 amino acids. CDR3 in DNA: TGTGCCAGCAGCTTAGATCCCAGGAGAGAAGTAGCGGTCCAAGATACGCAGTATTTT. Its translation: CASSLDPRREVAVQDTQYF. Supplemented by reference TRBV11-3 and TRBJ2-3, the full variable domain reads EAGVVQSPRYKIIEKKQPVAFWCNPISGHNTLYWYLQNLGQGPELLIRYENEEAVDDSQLPKDRFSAERLKGVDSTLKIQPAELGDSAVYLCASSLDPRREVAVQDTQYFGPGTRLTVL.